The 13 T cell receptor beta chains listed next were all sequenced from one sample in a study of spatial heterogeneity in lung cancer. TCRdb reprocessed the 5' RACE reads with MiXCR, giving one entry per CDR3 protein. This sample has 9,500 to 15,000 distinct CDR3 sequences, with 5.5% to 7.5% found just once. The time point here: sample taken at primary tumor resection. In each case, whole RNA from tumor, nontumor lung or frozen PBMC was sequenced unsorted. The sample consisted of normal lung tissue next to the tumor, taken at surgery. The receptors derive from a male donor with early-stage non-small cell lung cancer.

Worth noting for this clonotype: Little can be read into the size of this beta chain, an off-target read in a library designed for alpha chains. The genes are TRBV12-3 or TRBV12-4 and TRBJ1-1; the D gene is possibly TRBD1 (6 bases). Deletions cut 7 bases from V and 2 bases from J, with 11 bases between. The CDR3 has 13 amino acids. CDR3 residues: CASMSGANTEAFF. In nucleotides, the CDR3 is TGTGCCAGCATGTCAGGGGCTAACACTGAAGCTTTCTTT.

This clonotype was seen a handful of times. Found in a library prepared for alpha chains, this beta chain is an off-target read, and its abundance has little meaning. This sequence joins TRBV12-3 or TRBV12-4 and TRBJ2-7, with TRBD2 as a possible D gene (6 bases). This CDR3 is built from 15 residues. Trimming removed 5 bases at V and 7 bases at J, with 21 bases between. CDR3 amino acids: CASSLSGSHRGEQYF. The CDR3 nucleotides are TGTGCCAGCAGTCTTAGCGGAAGCCACCGTGGGGAGCAGTACTTC.

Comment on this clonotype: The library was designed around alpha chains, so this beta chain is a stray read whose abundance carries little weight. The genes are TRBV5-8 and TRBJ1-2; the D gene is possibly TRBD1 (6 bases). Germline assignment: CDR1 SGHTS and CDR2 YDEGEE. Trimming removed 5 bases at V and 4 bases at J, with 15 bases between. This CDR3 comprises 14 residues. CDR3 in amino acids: CASRFDRRIYGYTF. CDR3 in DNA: TGTGCCAGCAGATTCGACAGGCGGATCTATGGCTACACCTTC.

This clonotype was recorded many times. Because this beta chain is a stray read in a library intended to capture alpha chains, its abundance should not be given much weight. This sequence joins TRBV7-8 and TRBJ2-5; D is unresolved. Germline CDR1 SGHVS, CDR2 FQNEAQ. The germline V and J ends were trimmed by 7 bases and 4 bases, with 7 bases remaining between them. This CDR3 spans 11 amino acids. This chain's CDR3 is CASNLIETQYF. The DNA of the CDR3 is TGTGCCAGCAACCTAATAGAGACCCAGTACTTC. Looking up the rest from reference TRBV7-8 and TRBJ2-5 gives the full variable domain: GAGVSQSPRYKVAKRGQDVALRCDPISGHVSLFWYQQALGQGPEFLTYFQNEAQLDKSGLPSDRFFAERPEGSVSTLKIQRTQQEDSAVYLCASNLIETQYFGPGTRLLVL.

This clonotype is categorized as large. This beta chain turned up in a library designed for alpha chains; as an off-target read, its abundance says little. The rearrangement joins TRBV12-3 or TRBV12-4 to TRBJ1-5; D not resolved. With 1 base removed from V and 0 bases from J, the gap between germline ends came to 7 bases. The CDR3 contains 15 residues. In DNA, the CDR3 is TGTGCCAGCAGTTTAGAGGCAGATAGCAATCAGCCCCAGCATTTT. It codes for CASSLEADSNQPQHF.

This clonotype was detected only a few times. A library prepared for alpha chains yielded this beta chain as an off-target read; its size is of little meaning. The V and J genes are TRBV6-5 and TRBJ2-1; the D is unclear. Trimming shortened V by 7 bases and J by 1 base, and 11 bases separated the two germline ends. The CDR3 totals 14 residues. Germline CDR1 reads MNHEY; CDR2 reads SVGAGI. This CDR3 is CASTLGPSYNEQFF. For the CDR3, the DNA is TGTGCCAGCACCCTGGGTCCTTCCTACAATGAGCAGTTCTTC.

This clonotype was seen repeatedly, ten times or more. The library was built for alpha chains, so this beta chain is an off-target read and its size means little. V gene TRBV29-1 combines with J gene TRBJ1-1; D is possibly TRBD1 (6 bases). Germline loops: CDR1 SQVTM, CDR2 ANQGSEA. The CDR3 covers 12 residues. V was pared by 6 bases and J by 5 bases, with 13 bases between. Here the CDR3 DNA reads TGCAGCGTCCCCCGAAGGGGGACTGAAGCTTTCTTT. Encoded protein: CSVPRRGTEAFF.

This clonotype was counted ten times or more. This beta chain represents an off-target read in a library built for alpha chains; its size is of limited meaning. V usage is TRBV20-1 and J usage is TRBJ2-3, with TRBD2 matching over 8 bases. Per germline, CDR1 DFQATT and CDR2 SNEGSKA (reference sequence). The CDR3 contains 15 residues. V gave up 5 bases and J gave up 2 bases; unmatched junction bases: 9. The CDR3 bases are TGCAGTGCTCTACGGGAAGCGGGAGCCACAGATACGCAGTATTTT. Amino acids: CSALREAGATDTQYF.

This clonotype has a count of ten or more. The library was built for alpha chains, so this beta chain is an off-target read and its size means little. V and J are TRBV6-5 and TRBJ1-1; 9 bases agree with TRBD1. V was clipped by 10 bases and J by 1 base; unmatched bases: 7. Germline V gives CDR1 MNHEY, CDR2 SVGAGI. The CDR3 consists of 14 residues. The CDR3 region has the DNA TGTGCCACCCGACTGGGACAGGGGAACACTGAAGCTTTCTTT. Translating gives CATRLGQGNTEAFF.

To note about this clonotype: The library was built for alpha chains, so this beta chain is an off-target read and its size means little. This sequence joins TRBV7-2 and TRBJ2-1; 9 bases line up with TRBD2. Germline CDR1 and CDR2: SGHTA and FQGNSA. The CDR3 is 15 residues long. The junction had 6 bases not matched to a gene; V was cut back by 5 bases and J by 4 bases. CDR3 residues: CASSRVAGVYNEQFF. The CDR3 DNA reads TGTGCCAGCAGCCGTGTAGCGGGAGTATACAATGAGCAGTTCTTC. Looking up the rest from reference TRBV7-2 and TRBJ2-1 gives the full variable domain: GAGVSQSPSNKVTEKGKDVELRCDPISGHTALYWYRQSLGQGLEFLIYFQGNSAPDKSGLPSDRFSAERTGGSVSTLTIQRTQQEDSAVYLCASSRVAGVYNEQFFGPGTRLTVL.

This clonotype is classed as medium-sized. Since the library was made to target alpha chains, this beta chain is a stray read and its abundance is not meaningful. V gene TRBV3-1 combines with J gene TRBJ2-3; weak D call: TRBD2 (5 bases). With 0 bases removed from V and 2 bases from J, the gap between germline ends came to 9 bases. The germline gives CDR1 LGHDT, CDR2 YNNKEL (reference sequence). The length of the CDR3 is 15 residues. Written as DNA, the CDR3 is TGTGCCAGCAGCCAAGAAGGAGGATACACAGATACGCAGTATTTT. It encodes CASSQEGGYTDTQYF.

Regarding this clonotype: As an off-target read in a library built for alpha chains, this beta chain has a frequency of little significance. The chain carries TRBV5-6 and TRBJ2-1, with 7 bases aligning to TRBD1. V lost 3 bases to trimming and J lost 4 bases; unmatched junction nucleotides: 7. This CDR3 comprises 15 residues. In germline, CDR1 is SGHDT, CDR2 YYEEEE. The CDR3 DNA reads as TGTGCCAGCAGCTCAATGACAGGGCCATACAATGAGCAGTTCTTC. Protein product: CASSSMTGPYNEQFF.

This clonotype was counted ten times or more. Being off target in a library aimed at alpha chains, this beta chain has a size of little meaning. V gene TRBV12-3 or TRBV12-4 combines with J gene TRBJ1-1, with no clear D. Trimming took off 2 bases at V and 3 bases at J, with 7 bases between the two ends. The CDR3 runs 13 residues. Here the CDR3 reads CASSLREDTEAFF. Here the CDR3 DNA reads TGTGCCAGCAGTTTAAGGGAGGACACTGAAGCTTTCTTT.